This is a list of T cell receptor beta chains from one sample in a study of blood T cell repertoires in COVID-19. TCRdb's table, derived via immunoSEQ multiplex PCR, lists solely in-frame clones and lacks some. The table lists 99,000 or so clones, around 90% of them singletons. Sequenced material: peripheral blood. These receptor sequences come from a human donor in a cohort sampled during active COVID-19. Both conserved end residues are part of each CDR3. D genes are given only for firm matches. Expanded clones get a size class; other rows say once, few or many, or leave the size out.

>TRBD2|TRBJ2-5|-|TRBV4-1
TGCGCCAGCAGCCAACTAGCGGGAGTTCTCATACAAGAGACCCAGTACTTC
CASSQLAGVLIQETQYF
>-|TRBJ1-5|-|TRBV18
TGTGCCAGCTCACCAGCACAGGGAGTAAATAGCAATCAGCCCCAGCATTTT
CASSPAQGVNSNQPQHF
>TRBD1|TRBJ1-6|-|TRBV5-1
TGCGCCAGCAGCTTGGTAGGGGGCTCACCCCTCCACTTT
CASSLVGGSPLHF
>TRBD2|TRBJ2-5|-|TRBV18
TGTGCCAGCTCACCACTCCGCGGGGGGGCCGAGACCCAGTACTTC
CASSPLRGGAETQYF
>TRBD1|TRBJ2-2|-|TRBV7-9
TGTGCCAGCAGCTTCCCCGGGACAGTTACCGGGGAGCTGTTTTTT
CASSFPGTVTGELFF
>TRBD1|TRBJ2-7|-|TRBV6-6
TGTGCCAGCAGTCCGTCTACAACAGGGGTGTTATGGTACGAGCAGTACTTC
CASSPSTTGVLWYEQYF
>TRBD2|TRBJ2-1|-|TRBV10-2
TGCGCCAGCAGTGACTACCTAGCGGAGGGGAATGAGCAGTTCTTC
CASSDYLAEGNEQFF
>-|TRBJ1-1|-|TRBV12-3/TRBV12-4
TGTGCCAGCAGACAGAACACTGAAGCTTTCTTT
CASRQNTEAFF
>-|TRBJ1-2|-|TRBV7-9
TGTGCCAGCAGCCCATACTCGGGGGTGAGGAGCTATGGCTACACCTTC
CASSPYSGVRSYGYTF
>TRBD2|TRBJ2-5|-|TRBV9
TGTGCCAGCAGCGTTACTGTAGCGGGAGCTCAAGAGACCCAGTACTTC
CASSVTVAGAQETQYF
>TRBD1|TRBJ2-5|-|TRBV7-8
TGTGCCAGCAGCCCTAGCCCCCCCGGGACAGCAGAGACCCAGTACTTC
CASSPSPPGTAETQYF
>-|TRBJ2-7|once|TRBV28
TGTGCCAGCAGTTTTCCGACTGGCCACGAGCAGTACTTC
CASSFPTGHEQYF
>-|TRBJ2-1|-|TRBV15
TGTGCCACCAGCAGAGCATACGGGACTTTTCTTGGCTTCTACAATGAGCAGTTCTTC
CATSRAYGTFLGFYNEQFF
>-|TRBJ2-7|-|TRBV9
TGTGCCAGCAGCGTAGGGCCTGGCCCCTACGAGCAGTACTTC
CASSVGPGPYEQYF
>-|TRBJ2-1|-|TRBV18
TGTGCCAGCTCAAAACGCAGGGGAAATTACAATGAGCAGTTCTTC
CASSKRRGNYNEQFF
>TRBD1|TRBJ2-7|-|TRBV4-1
TGCGCCAGCAGCCCGGGGACAGGGGCCTACGAGCAGTACTTC
CASSPGTGAYEQYF
>-|TRBJ1-1|once|TRBV28
TGTGCCAGCAGTTTAAACAGGAACACTGAAGCTTTCTTT
CASSLNRNTEAFF
>-|TRBJ1-1|-|TRBV30
TGTGCCTGGAGTGTAATTTCGGTTGAAGCTTTCTTT
CAWSVISVEAFF
>-|TRBJ2-3|-|TRBV24-1
TGTGCCACCAGGGAGGGGCGGACCGGCACAGATACGCAGTATTTT
CATREGRTGTDTQYF
>TRBD1|TRBJ2-5|once|TRBV19
TGTGCCAGTAGTGTCGACAGGGAGATGTCGGAGACCCAGTACTTC
CASSVDREMSETQYF
>-|TRBJ2-7|-|TRBV21-1
TGTGCCAGCAGCTCCATGAGTACCAGGACAGGGCCCTCCTACGAGCAGTACTTC
CASSSMSTRTGPSYEQYF
>TRBD2|TRBJ2-2|-|TRBV4-2
TGTGCCAGCAGCCAATTAGCGGGGGGAGACACCGGGGAGCTGTTTTTT
CASSQLAGGDTGELFF
>-|TRBJ2-7|-|TRBV5-1
TGCGCCAGCAGAGGGTCGGGGGGCGGCATCTACGAGCAGTACTTC
CASRGSGGGIYEQYF
>-|TRBJ1-5|-|TRBV21-1
TGTGCCAGCCAACGGGGGGGGGAGGATCAGCCCCAGCATTTT
CASQRGGEDQPQHF
>-|TRBJ2-4|-|TRBV29-1
TGCAGCGTTGGGGGGCCGGGGGGAGGAAACATTCAGTACTTC
CSVGGPGGGNIQYF
>TRBD2|TRBJ2-3|-|TRBV5-5
TGTGCCAGCAGCTTGGAGTGGACTAGAGATACGCAGTATTTT
CASSLEWTRDTQYF
>-|TRBJ1-2|-|TRBV6-6
TGTGCCAGCAGAAACGGGGGGTCGGGATATGGCTACACCTTC
CASRNGGSGYGYTF
>TRBD2|TRBJ2-7|once|TRBV6-5
TGTGCCAGCAGGGGGGGGCGGGAGGTGTCCTACGAGCAGTACTTC
CASRGGREVSYEQYF
>TRBD1|TRBJ2-7|-|TRBV5-6
TGTGCCAGCAGCATGGACAGGGGACGAGACGACCTCTACGAGCAGTACTTC
CASSMDRGRDDLYEQYF
>TRBD1|TRBJ1-1|-|TRBV30
TGTGCCTGGAGTCCCCAGGGGGGCACTGAAGCTTTCTTT
CAWSPQGGTEAFF
>TRBD1|TRBJ2-7|-|TRBV5-1
TGCGCCAGCAGCATCGGGACAGAGGAGTACTTC
CASSIGTEEYF
>-|TRBJ2-6|-|TRBV5-5
TGTGCCAGCAGCCACAGGGAATCTGGGGCCAACGTCCTGACTTTC
CASSHRESGANVLTF
>-|TRBJ2-2|-|TRBV7-9
TGTGCCAGCAGCCCGCCTCTACAGGATCGGGTCGACGGGGAGCTGTTTTTT
CASSPPLQDRVDGELFF
>TRBD1|TRBJ1-6|-|TRBV7-2
TGTGCCAGCAGCTTCTCCGGGACAGGGAGCAATTCACCCCTCCACTTT
CASSFSGTGSNSPLHF
>TRBD2|TRBJ2-5|-|TRBV27
TGTGCCAGCAGTTTTAGAACGGGGGGGCAAGAGACCCAGTACTTC
CASSFRTGGQETQYF
>-|TRBJ1-1|-|TRBV19
TGTGCCAGTTCGACAGCTATGAACACTGAAGCTTTCTTT
CASSTAMNTEAFF
>-|TRBJ1-1|-|TRBV5-6
TGTGCCAGCAGCCGTTACAGGGTGCGGACTGAAGCTTTCTTT
CASSRYRVRTEAFF
>-|TRBJ1-5|-|TRBV19
TGTGCCAGTAGTATCATTCAGTATAACAATCAGCCCCAGCATTTT
CASSIIQYNNQPQHF
>-|TRBJ1-2|-|TRBV9
TGTGCCAGCAGCTCACAGGTTACTAACTATGGCTACACCTTC
CASSSQVTNYGYTF